A selection of T cell receptor delta chains follows, all from one sample in a study of gamma-delta T cells after stem cell transplantation. TCRdb re-called clones from the RT-PCR reads using CATT. This table has some 1,300 delta-chain clones, around 3.4% appearing once. What was sequenced was gamma-delta T cells. The receptor source for this set is a human donor. It is not recorded whose cells these are; they may come from a transplant donor. CDR3s include the opening cysteine and the closing phenylalanine or tryptophan. Each record gives: J gene, D gene, clone size, V gene, CDR3 DNA, CDR3 protein. A D gene is named only where the DNA matches it firmly. Size values are once, few and many counts, or a class for expanded clones, and some rows have none.

J gene: TRDJ1; D gene: -; clone size: -; V gene: TRDV1; CDR3 DNA: TGTGCTCTTGGGGAACTGGACTCCTACCTCGGGGGCCCGGACAAACTCATCTTT; CDR3 protein: CALGELDSYLGGPDKLIF
J gene: TRDJ1; D gene: TRDD3; clone size: -; V gene: TRDV1; CDR3 DNA: TGTGCTCTTGGGGAATGGACCCCGACACTGGGGTCCAACACCGATAAACTCATCTTT; CDR3 protein: CALGEWTPTLGSNTDKLIF
J gene: TRDJ2; D gene: TRDD3; clone size: -; V gene: TRDV1; CDR3 DNA: TGTGCTCTTGGGGAACTAGTCCTCACGCCTGGGGGATTAGATAAACTCTTCTTT; CDR3 protein: CALGELVLTPGGLDKLFF
J gene: TRDJ1; D gene: -; clone size: large; V gene: TRDV2; CDR3 DNA: TGTGCCTGTGACACCGTAGGGTCCGGGGCGTACACCGATAAACTCATCTTT; CDR3 protein: CACDTVGSGAYTDKLIF
J gene: TRDJ1; D gene: TRDD3; clone size: -; V gene: TRDV1; CDR3 DNA: TGTGCTCTTGGGCCCCAAATGGGCCTACTTTACTGGGGGATTTTGTACACCGATAAACTCATCTTT; CDR3 protein: CALGPQMGLLYWGILYTDKLIF
J gene: TRDJ1; D gene: TRDD3; clone size: few; V gene: TRDV1; CDR3 DNA: TGTGCTCTTGGGGAACTATCGGCCTTCACCCGTACTGGGGGATTCCCGTACACCGATAAACTCATCTTT; CDR3 protein: CALGELSAFTRTGGFPYTDKLIF
J gene: TRDJ1; D gene: TRDD3; clone size: large; V gene: TRDV2; CDR3 DNA: TGTGCCTGTGACACCTTACAAGGTGGGGGAACCATTTACACCGATAAACTCATCTTT; CDR3 protein: CACDTLQGGGTIYTDKLIF
J gene: TRDJ1; D gene: TRDD3; clone size: medium-sized; V gene: TRDV1; CDR3 DNA: TGTGCTCTTGGGGGACATGGGGATACAGGATACACCCTTACGTACACCGATAAACTCATCTTT; CDR3 protein: CALGGHGDTGYTLTYTDKLIF